One sample yielded the 10 T cell receptor beta chains listed below, sequenced in a study of T cell repertoires in cytomegalovirus infection. TCRdb redid the calling of the reads with MiXCR, one entry per CDR3 protein. The table records roughly 230,000 distinct CDR3 sequences, 22% of them present only once. The sequenced sample was CD8+ T cells from PBMCs. The receptors shown here come from a human donor in good health (CMV status not recorded). Some clones in this sample may be carry-over from other donors' samples.

V usage is TRBV6-2 or TRBV6-3 and J usage is TRBJ2-5; TRBD2 might be the D (5 bases). Germline V CDR1 and CDR2: MNHEY, SVGEGT. The V end lost 0 bases, the J end lost 5 bases, and 13 bases lay between the germline ends. This CDR3 has 15 amino acids. In DNA form, the CDR3 reads TGTGCCAGCAGTTACTCGATTTCGGGGTGGGAGACCCAGTACTTC. This sequence encodes CASSYSISGWETQYF.

The DNA for the CDR3 is TGCAGTGCTAGGATCATTCCGGGGGGCACAGATACGCAGTATTTT. It translates to CSARIIPGGTDTQYF. The chain employs TRBV20-1 and TRBJ2-3; tentatively, D is TRBD2 (6 bases). The ends were cut back, 3 bases at V and 1 base at J, with 14 bases in the middle. Germline V gene sequence: CDR1 DFQATT, CDR2 SNEGSKA (reference sequence). CDR3 length: 15 amino acids.

This clonotype was found a few times. V usage is TRBV10-3 and J usage is TRBJ2-7, with TRBD1 matching 8 bases. Germline CDR1 is ENHRY and CDR2 is SYGVKD. CDR3 size: 14 residues. The J segment lost 2 bases and the V segment lost 8 bases, leaving 8 bases of the junction unmatched. DNA of the CDR3: TGTGCCATCGAGGGAGACAGGGGTACCTACGAGCAGTACTTC. Protein sequence: CAIEGDRGTYEQYF.

In regard to this clonotype: At one end, the junction sequence differs from germline, possibly due to a read error. The chain recombines TRBV29-1 with TRBJ2-3; D is possibly TRBD1 or TRBD2 (7 bases each). The CDR3 totals 13 residues. CDR1 is SQVTM, CDR2 ANQGSEA, per germline. The CDR3 is CSGRGGPTGTQYF. The CDR3 coding sequence is TGCAGCGGCAGGGGGGGCCCCACAGGTACGCAGTATTTT.

J is TRBJ2-7 and V is TRBV6-1; 8 positions match TRBD2. Germline trimming cut 6 bases from V and 1 base from J; bases unmatched to any gene: 5. The length of the CDR3 is 14 residues. Germline loops: CDR1 MNHNS, CDR2 SASEGT. In nucleotides, the CDR3 is TGTGCCAGCAGCGGGAGGGACGGATCCTACGAGCAGTACTTC. Residues: CASSGRDGSYEQYF.

This clonotype came up many times. The chain carries TRBV7-8 and TRBJ1-5; D is undetermined. Per germline, CDR1 SGHVS and CDR2 FQNEAQ. Trimming pared 3 bases from V and 1 base from J, leaving 13 bases between. The CDR3 is 16 amino acids. CDR3 nucleotides: TGTGCCAGCAGCTTGTTTGTAGCAGAAAGCAATCAGCCCCAGCATTTT. Protein product: CASSLFVAESNQPQHF.

The gene calls are TRBV29-1 and TRBJ2-7; D not resolved. Germline V gene lookup returns CDR1 SQVTM and CDR2 ANQGSEA. The V end was cut by 2 bases, the J end by 1 base, with 6 bases between. The CDR3 covers 12 residues. The CDR3 loop is CSVESSSYEQYF. The DNA of the CDR3 is TGCAGCGTTGAAAGCAGTTCCTACGAGCAGTACTTC.

V gene TRBV4-1 combines with J gene TRBJ2-1; D is uncertain. The CDR3 is made up of 12 amino acids. V gave up 5 bases and J gave up 6 bases, with 8 bases separating them. Germline V gene sequence: CDR1 MGHRA, CDR2 YSYEKL. CDR3 nucleotides: TGCGCCAGCAGCAGGGAAGGCAATGAGCAGTTCTTC. It is translated as CASSREGNEQFF.

The V call is TRBV20-1, the J call TRBJ2-1, with D possibly being TRBD2 (6 bases). Germline V lookup: CDR1 DFQATT, CDR2 SNEGSKA (reference sequence). The V gene lost 5 bases and the J gene lost 1 base, with 15 bases spanning the gap. There are 15 residues in the CDR3. The CDR3 DNA reads TGCAGTGCTCCCTACTACGGGGGATCCTACAATGAGCAGTTCTTC. Its translation is CSAPYYGGSYNEQFF.

This clonotype showed up just a few times. J is TRBJ1-2 and V is TRBV5-4; TRBD1 is a possible D gene (5 bases). Germline CDR1 is SGHNT and CDR2 is YYREEE (reference sequence). Trimming took off 5 bases at V and 6 bases at J, with 11 bases between the two ends. The length of the CDR3 is 12 residues. As DNA, the CDR3 is TGTGCCAGCAGTCCAGGGCGGGATGGCTACACCTTC. Residues: CASSPGRDGYTF. The entire variable domain, with the rest obtained from reference TRBV5-4 and TRBJ1-2, is as follows: ETGVTQSPTHLIKTRGQQVTLRCSSQSGHNTVSWYQQALGQGPQFIFQYYREEENGRGNFPPRFSGLQFPNYSSELNVNALELDDSALYLCASSPGRDGYTFGSGTRLTVV.